This is a list of T cell receptor beta chains from one sample in a study of graft-versus-host responses after intestinal transplantation. Data came from immunoSEQ multiplex PCR; TCRdb stores just in-frame clones and leaves some out. The sample shows roughly 80,000 clones, about nine tenths of them seen only once. These receptors' targets are unknown. Sequenced material: unstimulated CD8+ T cells sorted from spleen or lymph node cells, taken before transplant. These receptors all stem from a human donor who was the organ donor for an intestinal transplant. Each CDR3 is given with its conserved first and last residue. D genes are given only for firm matches. Clone size is shown for a subset of rows, as once, few, many or a class of expanded clone.

cdr3_aa: CATSRRGGLNTEAFF
cdr3_nt: TGTGCCACCAGCCGAAGGGGGGGCTTGAACACTGAAGCTTTCTTT
d_call: NA
clone_size: NA
j_call: TRBJ1-1
v_call: TRBV15

cdr3_aa: CASSVVGGGVINNEQFF
cdr3_nt: TGTGCCAGCAGCGTAGTGGGCGGGGGGGTTATTAACAATGAGCAGTTCTTC
d_call: TRBD2
clone_size: NA
j_call: TRBJ2-1
v_call: TRBV9

cdr3_aa: CASSLGVGKTAQYF
cdr3_nt: TGCGCCAGCAGCTTGGGAGTAGGCAAGACGGCCCAGTACTTC
d_call: NA
clone_size: NA
j_call: TRBJ2-5
v_call: TRBV5-1

cdr3_aa: CAWSPHGGSVNNEKLFF
cdr3_nt: TGTGCCTGGAGTCCCCATGGGGGGAGTGTTAATAATGAAAAACTGTTTTTT
d_call: NA
clone_size: NA
j_call: TRBJ1-4
v_call: TRBV30

cdr3_aa: CASSSDRESWTEAFF
cdr3_nt: TGTGCCAGCAGCTCGGACAGGGAGTCGTGGACTGAAGCTTTCTTT
d_call: TRBD1
clone_size: NA
j_call: TRBJ1-1
v_call: TRBV13

cdr3_aa: CASSISRDTEAFF
cdr3_nt: TGTGCCAGCAGTATCAGCAGGGACACTGAAGCTTTCTTT
d_call: NA
clone_size: few
j_call: TRBJ1-1
v_call: TRBV6-4

cdr3_aa: CASSLAGSSYEQYF
cdr3_nt: TGTGCCAGCAGTCTCGCAGGGAGCTCCTACGAGCAGTACTTC
d_call: NA
clone_size: NA
j_call: TRBJ2-7
v_call: TRBV27

cdr3_aa: CASSLARPLFGPARFEQYF
cdr3_nt: TGTGCCAGCAGCTTAGCGCGTCCATTGTTTGGACCCGCCCGCTTCGAGCAGTACTTC
d_call: NA
clone_size: NA
j_call: TRBJ2-7
v_call: TRBV7-8

cdr3_aa: CASSLEGGKGMNTEAFF
cdr3_nt: TGTGCCAGCAGCTTGGAGGGAGGGAAAGGGATGAACACTGAAGCTTTCTTT
d_call: NA
clone_size: NA
j_call: TRBJ1-1
v_call: TRBV5-5

cdr3_aa: CASGIRASYTGELFF
cdr3_nt: TGTGCCAGCGGTATCCGGGCCTCCTACACCGGGGAGCTGTTTTTT
d_call: NA
clone_size: NA
j_call: TRBJ2-2
v_call: TRBV2

cdr3_aa: CASSFQGWETQYF
cdr3_nt: TGTGCCAGCAGCTTCCAGGGGTGGGAGACCCAGTACTTC
d_call: NA
clone_size: NA
j_call: TRBJ2-5
v_call: TRBV5-6

cdr3_aa: CASSIEPFVRSGNTIYF
cdr3_nt: TGTGCCAGCAGCATCGAGCCCTTTGTGCGCTCTGGAAACACCATATATTTT
d_call: NA
clone_size: NA
j_call: TRBJ1-3
v_call: TRBV21-1

cdr3_aa: CASSPNPGPAYNEQFF
cdr3_nt: TGCGCCAGCAGCCCTAACCCGGGACCCGCCTACAATGAGCAGTTCTTC
d_call: NA
clone_size: NA
j_call: TRBJ2-1
v_call: TRBV5-1

cdr3_aa: CASSELIVGMYAGELFF
cdr3_nt: TGTGCCAGCAGTGAATTAATAGTGGGGATGTATGCCGGGGAGCTGTTTTTT
d_call: NA
clone_size: once
j_call: TRBJ2-2
v_call: TRBV6-1

cdr3_aa: CASSLAGGPGELFF
cdr3_nt: TGCGCCAGCAGTCTAGCGGGGGGACCCGGGGAGCTGTTTTTT
d_call: TRBD2
clone_size: NA
j_call: TRBJ2-2
v_call: TRBV4-3

cdr3_aa: CASSLDQGYEQYF
cdr3_nt: TGTGCCAGCAGCTTAGACCAGGGCTACGAGCAGTACTTC
d_call: NA
clone_size: few
j_call: TRBJ2-7
v_call: TRBV7-2

cdr3_aa: CASSLDRGGGNEQFF
cdr3_nt: TGCGCCAGCAGCTTGGACAGGGGAGGGGGTAATGAGCAGTTCTTC
d_call: NA
clone_size: NA
j_call: TRBJ2-1
v_call: TRBV5-1

cdr3_aa: CASSYGGQPQHF
cdr3_nt: TGTGCCAGCAGTTACGGGGGTCAGCCCCAGCATTTT
d_call: NA
clone_size: few
j_call: TRBJ1-5
v_call: TRBV28

cdr3_aa: CSVGRTGRFGYTF
cdr3_nt: TGCAGCGTTGGAAGGACAGGGCGATTCGGCTACACCTTC
d_call: TRBD1
clone_size: NA
j_call: TRBJ1-2
v_call: TRBV29-1

cdr3_aa: CASSLSRHQLFF
cdr3_nt: TGTGCCAGCAGTTTATCCCGCCACCAACTGTTTTTT
d_call: NA
clone_size: NA
j_call: TRBJ1-4
v_call: TRBV28

cdr3_aa: CASSTRTPSNYGYTF
cdr3_nt: TGTGCCAGCAGCACCCGGACCCCTTCTAACTATGGCTACACCTTC
d_call: NA
clone_size: NA
j_call: TRBJ1-2
v_call: TRBV7-9

cdr3_aa: CASSRDPGETQYF
cdr3_nt: TGCGCCAGCAGCAGGGATCCGGGGGAGACCCAGTACTTC
d_call: NA
clone_size: NA
j_call: TRBJ2-5
v_call: TRBV5-1